The 10 T cell receptor beta chains below were found in one sample sequenced in a study of shared clonotypes between healthy human individuals. Using immunoSEQ multiplex PCR, the repertoire was profiled, and TCRdb retains in-frame clones only, with some absent. Of roughly 810,000 clones in the sample, about 97% were seen once. Terminally differentiated effector memory CD45RA+ cells were excluded from the naive CD8 cells, which were CD45RO-negative and positively selected for CCR7. The sequenced material came from naive CD8+ T cells sorted from blood. These receptors came from a man in his thirties or forties in good health.

The CDR3 DNA is TGCGCCAGCAGCCAAGAGCTGCGTTGGGGAAACACCATATATTTT. It encodes CASSQELRWGNTIYF. The chain uses TRBV4-3 and TRBJ1-3; D not certain. Germline lookup yields CDR1 LGHNA and CDR2 YSLEER. The CDR3 covers 15 residues. Trimming cost V 0 bases and J 4 bases, with 10 bases left between them.

This clone was recorded once. V and J are TRBV7-9 and TRBJ2-7; no firm D call. The CDR3 is 12 residues long. Germline assignment: CDR1 SEHNR and CDR2 FQNEAQ (reference sequence). V was clipped by 8 bases and J by 2 bases, with 10 bases between them. The CDR3 region is CASSNSAYEQYF. The CDR3 nucleotides read TGTGCCAGCTCAAACAGTGCCTACGAGCAGTACTTC. Full variable domain (outside the CDR3, taken from reference TRBV7-9 and TRBJ2-7): DTGVSQNPRHKITKRGQNVTFRCDPISEHNRLYWYRQTLGQGPEFLTYFQNEAQLEKSRLLSDRFSAERPKGSFSTLEIQRTEQGDSAMYLCASSNSAYEQYFGPGTRLTVT.

This clone has only one observation. V gene TRBV19 combines with J gene TRBJ1-2; TRBD1 matches at 9 bases. The CDR3 contains 16 residues. V lost 4 bases and J lost 12; bases outside the gene matches: 18. CDR1 LNHDA and CDR2 SQIVND come from the germline V gene (reference sequence). The CDR3 loop is CASSRTGTGMEVANTF. The DNA for the CDR3 is TGTGCCAGTAGTAGGACCGGGACAGGGATGGAAGTGGCGAACACCTTC.

V usage is TRBV27 and J usage is TRBJ2-1; 8 bases align to TRBD2. The V and J ends lost 3 bases and 9 bases, in that order; junction bases with no gene match: 7. The CDR3 sequence is 14 residues long. Germline CDR1 reads MNHEY; CDR2 reads SMNVEV (reference sequence). CDR3 in DNA: TGTGCCAGCAGTTTCCACCACCGGGAGGGTGAGCAGTTCTTC. It yields the protein CASSFHHREGEQFF.

This clone was observed a single time. V usage is TRBV2 and J usage is TRBJ1-2, with no clear D. The CDR3 length is 13 residues. V shed 3 bases and J shed 4 bases, with 9 bases lying between them. Germline V gene sequence: CDR1 SNHLY, CDR2 FYNNEI. The CDR3 DNA is TGTGCCAGCAGTGATAGCATTTCCTATGGCTACACCTTC. Translation gives CASSDSISYGYTF.

The CDR3 bases are TGTGCCAGCAGCGGGGAACTATTTCTCGAGCAGTACTTC. Protein: CASSGELFLEQYF. This rearrangement joins TRBV9 to TRBJ2-7; no definite D call. Germline assignment: CDR1 SGDLS and CDR2 YYNGEE. V dropped 3 bases and J dropped 6 bases, with 13 bases sitting between them. The CDR3 runs 13 residues.

The chain couples TRBV10-2 to TRBJ2-7, with 8 bases aligning to TRBD2. The CDR3 extends over 14 amino acids. With 10 bases clipped from V and 0 bases from J, the junction kept 8 bases outside the gene matches. Germline V gene lookup returns CDR1 WSHSY and CDR2 SAAADI. CDR3 loop: CATRGLAGSYEQYF. In DNA form, the CDR3 reads TGCGCCACCCGAGGGCTAGCGGGCTCCTACGAGCAGTACTTC.

The rearrangement links TRBV7-9 to TRBJ2-7; D perhaps matches TRBD2 (5 bases). The CDR3 length is 13 residues. The germline gives CDR1 SEHNR, CDR2 FQNEAQ (reference sequence). The V end was cut by 8 bases, the J end by 4 bases, with 15 bases between. CDR3 DNA sequence: TGTGCCAGCGGCTCGGGGTCGATTTACGAGCAGTACTTC. Translated, it gives CASGSGSIYEQYF.

The chain recombines TRBV5-6 with TRBJ2-3; 12 bases align to TRBD2. Per germline, CDR1 SGHDT and CDR2 YYEEEE. This CDR3 spans 16 amino acids. V lost 0 bases to trimming and J lost 4 bases; unmatched junction nucleotides: 3. CDR3 sequence reads: CASSLGASGRADTQYF. The CDR3 nucleotides are TGTGCCAGCAGCTTGGGCGCTAGCGGGAGGGCAGATACGCAGTATTTT.

This chain uses TRBV27 with TRBJ2-7, with D possibly TRBD2 on 6 matching bases. Germline CDR1 and CDR2: MNHEY and SMNVEV (reference sequence). The CDR3 is made up of 14 amino acids. V was clipped by 6 bases and J by 0 bases, with 12 bases between them. In nucleotides, the CDR3 is TGTGCCAGCAGCTTTATCGGGAGCTCCTACGAGCAGTACTTC. Amino acid sequence: CASSFIGSSYEQYF.